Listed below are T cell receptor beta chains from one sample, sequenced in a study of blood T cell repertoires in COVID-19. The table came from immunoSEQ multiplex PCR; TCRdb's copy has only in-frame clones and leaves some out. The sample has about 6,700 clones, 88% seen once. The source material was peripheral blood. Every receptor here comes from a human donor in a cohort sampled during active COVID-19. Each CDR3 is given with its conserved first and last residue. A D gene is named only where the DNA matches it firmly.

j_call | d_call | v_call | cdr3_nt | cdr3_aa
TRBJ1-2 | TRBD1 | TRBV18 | TGTGCCAGCTCACCACCGGGACAGGGTAACTATGGCTACACCTTC | CASSPPGQGNYGYTF
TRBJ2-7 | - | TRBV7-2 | TGTGCCAGCAACCTGGACAGTTCCTCCTACGAGCAGTACTTC | CASNLDSSSYEQYF
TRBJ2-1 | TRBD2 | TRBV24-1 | TGTGCCACCAGTGATTTGATTGGGACTAGCAGGAATGAGCAGTTCTTC | CATSDLIGTSRNEQFF
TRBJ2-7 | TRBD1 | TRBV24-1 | TGTGCCACCAGGTCGGGACAGGGGGACTACGAGCAGTACTTC | CATRSGQGDYEQYF
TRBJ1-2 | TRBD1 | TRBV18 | TGTGCCAGCTCACGGGACAGTAACTATGGCTACACCTTC | CASSRDSNYGYTF
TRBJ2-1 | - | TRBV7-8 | TGTGCCAGCAGCTTAGGGGGGACTGGATCCTACAATGAGCAGTTCTTC | CASSLGGTGSYNEQFF
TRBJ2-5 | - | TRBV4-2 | TGTGCCAGCAGCCAAGACCCGACAGACCAGTACCAAGAGACCCAGTACTTC | CASSQDPTDQYQETQYF
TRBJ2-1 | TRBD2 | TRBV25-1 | TGTGCCAGCAGGTCGGTAGGCGGGAGTTCCTACAATGAGCAGTTCTTC | CASRSVGGSSYNEQFF
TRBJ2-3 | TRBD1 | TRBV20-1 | TGCAGTGCTAGTACGTTAACAGGGGCCGCCGGCACGCAGTATTTT | CSASTLTGAAGTQYF
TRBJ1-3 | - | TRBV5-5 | TGTGCCAGCAGCTGGGCAGGGCGAGATGGAAACACCATATATTTT | CASSWAGRDGNTIYF
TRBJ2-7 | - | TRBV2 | TGTGCCAGCAGTGGAGGGTCACTCTCCTACGAGCAGTACTTC | CASSGGSLSYEQYF
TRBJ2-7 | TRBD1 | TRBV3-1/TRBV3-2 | TGTGCCAGCAGCCAAGGGACAGGACCTACCTACGAGCAGTACTTC | CASSQGTGPTYEQYF
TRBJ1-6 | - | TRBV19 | TGTGCCAGTAGCAGACAGGACCAGGATTCACCCCTCCACTTT | CASSRQDQDSPLHF
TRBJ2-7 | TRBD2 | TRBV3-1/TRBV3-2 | TGTGCCAGCAGCCAATCTTGGGGACTAGGGTTCGAGCAGTACTTC | CASSQSWGLGFEQYF
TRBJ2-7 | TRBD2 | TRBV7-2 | TGTGCCAGCAGCTTGTCTAGCGGGAGAGAGCAGTACTTC | CASSLSSGREQYF
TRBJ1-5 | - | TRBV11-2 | TGTGCCAGCAGCTTAGTTTACAGGAGCAGTCAGCCCCAGCATTTT | CASSLVYRSSQPQHF
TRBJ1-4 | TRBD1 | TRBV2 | TGTGCCAGCAGTGAGGGACAGGGCTTTAATGAAAAACTGTTTTTT | CASSEGQGFNEKLFF